The 23 T cell receptor beta chains below all came from one sample that was sequenced in a study of blood T cell repertoires in COVID-19. Assay used: immunoSEQ multiplex PCR; TCRdb lists only in-frame clones, some missing. The sample has over 90,000 clones, 89% seen once. Sequencing was carried out using peripheral blood. The origin of the receptors is a woman between 65 and 79 years old with acute or convalescent COVID-19.

This chain uses TRBV28 with TRBJ2-1; 12 bases agree with TRBD2. With V trimmed by 4 bases and J by 5 bases, 6 bases remained unmatched. The CDR3 has 16 residues. CDR1 is MDHEN, CDR2 SYDVKM, per germline. The CDR3 loop reads CASSSRTSGTHNEQFF. The CDR3 DNA reads TGTGCCAGCAGTTCCCGGACTAGCGGGACCCACAATGAGCAGTTCTTC.

The chain carries TRBV28 and TRBJ1-2; TRBD1 aligns across 9 bases. CDR3 length: 15 residues. V shed 5 bases and J 4 bases; nucleotides not matched to a gene: 8. CDR1 and CDR2 (germline): MDHEN, SYDVKM. The CDR3 coding sequence is TGTGCCAGCAGTACGACAGGGGGGGCTTTCTATGGCTACACCTTC. It specifies CASSTTGGAFYGYTF.

The CDR3 loop reads CASSPRQGFTDTQYF. Written as DNA, the CDR3 is TGTGCCAGCAGCCCGCGACAGGGGTTCACAGATACGCAGTATTTT. This chain connects TRBV11-2 to TRBJ2-3; 8 bases are a match to TRBD1. Germline V gene sequence: CDR1 SGHAT, CDR2 FQNNGV. CDR3 size: 15 residues. The J segment lost 2 bases and the V segment lost 5 bases, leaving 6 bases of the junction unmatched.

The chain links TRBV3-1 (or the pseudogene TRBV3-2) to TRBJ1-2; TRBD1 matches at 7 bases. CDR1 is LGHDT and CDR2 is YNNKEL in the germline V gene (reference sequence). This CDR3 is built from 13 residues. V gave up 6 bases and J gave up 8 bases; unmatched junction bases: 9. CDR3 DNA: TGTGCCAGCAGTCACCGGGACAGCCACGGCTACACCTTC. It encodes CASSHRDSHGYTF.

The rearrangement uses TRBV7-2 and TRBJ2-3; TRBD2 is a possible D gene (6 bases). The length of the CDR3 is 16 residues. CDR1 and CDR2 (germline): SGHTA, FQGNSA. Trimming took off 0 bases at V and 1 base at J, with 11 bases between the two ends. The CDR3 DNA reads as TGTGCCAGCAGCTTAGCGGGCGGGACTCGCACAGATACGCAGTATTTT. Its translation is CASSLAGGTRTDTQYF.

The chain recombines TRBV6-6 with TRBJ1-5; tentatively, D is TRBD1 (6 bases). From germline, CDR1 is MNHNY and CDR2 SVGAGI (reference sequence). The CDR3 length is 19 residues. V lost 5 bases, J lost 0 bases, and 23 bases lay in between. CDR3 nucleotides: TGTGCCAGCAGTCCACAGCCTGGGGGCGCAGGGTATAGCAATCAGCCCCAGCATTTT. It is translated as CASSPQPGGAGYSNQPQHF.

V usage is TRBV3-1 (or the pseudogene TRBV3-2) and J usage is TRBJ2-5; D might be TRBD2 (5 bases). Between the trimmed V and J ends, which lost 0 bases and 5 bases, there was a span of 7 bases. This CDR3 contains 13 residues. Germline-derived CDR1 and CDR2 are LGHDT and YNNKEL (reference sequence). CDR3 DNA sequence: TGTGCCAGCAGCCAAGATCCGGGGGAGACCCAGTACTTC. This translates into CASSQDPGETQYF.

The chain uses TRBV10-2 and TRBJ1-1; D gene uncertain. Trimming shortened V by 2 bases and J by 0 bases, and 4 bases separated the two germline ends. CDR3 length: 13 amino acids. Germline CDR1 WSHSY, CDR2 SAAADI. The CDR3 protein is CASSETVNTEAFF. The CDR3 region has the DNA TGCGCCAGCAGTGAGACGGTGAACACTGAAGCTTTCTTT.

The chain uses TRBV2 and TRBJ1-2; tentatively, D is TRBD1 (6 bases). Trimming stripped 4 bases from V and 5 bases from J, with 14 bases between. CDR1 and CDR2 (germline): SNHLY, FYNNEI. The CDR3 totals 14 residues. CDR3 DNA sequence: TGTGCCAGCAGTGGGCAGGGAGGGGGTTATGGCTACACCTTC. This codes for CASSGQGGGYGYTF.

The rearrangement uses TRBV6-1 and TRBJ2-7, with TRBD2 matching over 7 bases. CDR1 is MNHNS, CDR2 SASEGT, per germline. The V segment lost 1 base and the J segment 6 bases; nucleotides outside the gene matches: 3. CDR3 length equals 13 residues. CDR3 in amino acids: CASSEERGVEQYF. Here the CDR3 DNA reads TGTGCCAGCAGTGAAGAACGGGGGGTCGAGCAGTACTTC.

The chain links TRBV30 to TRBJ2-2; the D gene is possibly TRBD2 (5 bases). V was shortened by 3 bases and J by 1 base, with 9 bases between the two germline ends. The germline V gene encodes CDR1 GTSNPN and CDR2 SVGIG (reference sequence). This CDR3 is 14 amino acids long. The CDR3 DNA reads TGTGCCTGGAGGCTGAGCGGGAACACCGGGGAGCTGTTTTTT. It is translated as CAWRLSGNTGELFF.

The CDR3 reads CASSSVGGASNEQFF. CDR3 coding DNA: TGTGCCAGCAGCTCCGTAGGGGGAGCCAGCAATGAGCAGTTCTTC. The rearrangement joins TRBV7-9 to TRBJ2-1; weak D call: TRBD1 (6 bases). Germline CDR1 is SEHNR and CDR2 is FQNEAQ (reference sequence). The CDR3 is 15 residues long. V was trimmed by 4 bases and J by 6 bases, leaving 16 bases between them. The variable domain in full, completed from reference TRBV7-9 and TRBJ2-1, reads DTGVSQNPRHKITKRGQNVTFRCDPISEHNRLYWYRQTLGQGPEFLTYFQNEAQLEKSRLLSDRFSAERPKGSFSTLEIQRTEQGDSAMYLCASSSVGGASNEQFFGPGTRLTVL.

This clone was found once. J is TRBJ2-1 and V is TRBV7-9; 9 nucleotides line up with TRBD1. V shed 5 bases and J 4 bases; nucleotides not matched to a gene: 9. CDR3 length: 16 residues. Germline assignment: CDR1 SEHNR and CDR2 FQNEAQ (reference sequence). The DNA of the CDR3 is TGTGCCAGCAGCCCAAGGACAGGGGCCGGATACAATGAGCAGTTCTTC. Translation gives CASSPRTGAGYNEQFF.

J is TRBJ1-2 and V is TRBV5-1; 9 bases are a match to TRBD1. The J segment lost 8 bases and the V segment lost 4 bases, leaving 12 bases of the junction unmatched. CDR3 length: 15 amino acids. Germline CDR1 SGHRS, CDR2 YFSETQ. CDR3 bases: TGCGCCAGCAGCCCCGCCCCGGGACAGGGAATGGGCTACACCTTC. Translated, it gives CASSPAPGQGMGYTF.

The chain employs TRBV30 and TRBJ1-3, with TRBD1 matching 8 bases. Trimming took 3 bases from V and 4 from J; bases not matched to a gene: 8. The CDR3 spans 15 residues. CDR1 is GTSNPN and CDR2 is SVGIG in the germline V gene (reference sequence). This CDR3 is CAWSPGQARGNTIYF. CDR3 DNA sequence: TGTGCCTGGAGCCCGGGACAGGCGAGAGGAAACACCATATATTTT.

The chain has TRBV10-3 and TRBJ1-1; no definite D call. This CDR3 contains 14 residues. Germline V gene lookup returns CDR1 ENHRY and CDR2 SYGVKD. Trimming removed 3 bases at V and 1 base at J, with 9 bases between. CDR3 region: CAISDQATNTEAFF. Written as DNA, the CDR3 is TGTGCCATCAGTGATCAGGCAACGAACACTGAAGCTTTCTTT.

This clone was found a few times. Within the sample, other DNA sequences also encode this same CDR3. The chain has TRBV3-1 (or the pseudogene TRBV3-2) and TRBJ2-2; 11 bases are a match to TRBD2. The CDR3 length is 18 residues. After removal of 1 base from V and 1 base from J, the junction contained 5 bases not matched to a gene. The germline V gene encodes CDR1 LGHDT and CDR2 YNNKEL (reference sequence). The CDR3 protein is CASSQGLAGTQNTGELFF. The CDR3 coding sequence is TGTGCCAGCAGCCAAGGACTAGCGGGGACCCAGAACACCGGGGAGCTGTTTTTT.

The chain carries TRBV5-1 and TRBJ2-2; TRBD2 agrees at 8 bases. The CDR3 spans 17 residues. V was clipped by 4 bases and J by 2 bases; unmatched bases: 10. Germline assignment: CDR1 SGHRS and CDR2 YFSETQ. The CDR3 protein is CASSPVHGGANTGELFF. The CDR3 region has the DNA TGCGCCAGCAGCCCCGTTCACGGGGGGGCCAACACCGGGGAGCTGTTTTTT.

V gene TRBV27 combines with J gene TRBJ1-1; D unclear. The CDR3 is 13 residues long. Trimming removed 1 base at V and 5 bases at J, with 8 bases between. In germline, CDR1 is MNHEY, CDR2 SMNVEV (reference sequence). The DNA of the CDR3 is TGTGCCAGCAGTTTATACGCGGGGACTGAAGCTTTCTTT. Translation: CASSLYAGTEAFF.

The chain employs TRBV5-1 and TRBJ1-1; perhaps TRBD1 as D (6 bases). The CDR3 is 15 amino acids. Trimming left V 3 bases short and J 0 bases short, with 12 bases between. The germline V gene encodes CDR1 SGHRS and CDR2 YFSETQ. CDR3 sequence: CASSSTGNMNTEAFF. The CDR3 region has the DNA TGCGCCAGCAGCTCAACAGGGAACATGAACACTGAAGCTTTCTTT.

The DNA of the CDR3 is TGTGCCAGTAGTACAGGGGACGGCTACGAGCAGTACGTC. It specifies CASSTGDGYEQYV. The J gene is TRBJ2-7, the V gene TRBV19, with D possibly TRBD1 on 6 matching bases. Between the trimmed V and J ends, which lost 4 bases and 3 bases, there was a span of 10 bases. The germline CDR1 and CDR2 sequences are LNHDA and SQIVND (reference sequence). The CDR3 loop spans 13 amino acids.

The sample holds one count of this clone. V is TRBV6-6 and J is TRBJ1-2, with 11 positions matching TRBD1. The V gene's germline CDR1 is MNHNY and CDR2 SVGAGI (reference sequence). The ends lost 0 bases at V and 8 bases at J; junction bases unmatched: 8. There are 16 residues in the CDR3. The CDR3 DNA reads TGTGCCAGCAGTTACTCCACAGGACAGGGGGCAGTAGGCTACACCTTC. It specifies CASSYSTGQGAVGYTF.

Turning to this clone: Different DNA sequences within this sample yield the same CDR3. The CDR3 nucleotides read TGTGCCAGCAGCCAAGGCGGGGGGGTCACAGATACGCAGTATTTT. Protein: CASSQGGGVTDTQYF. The rearrangement joins TRBV4-2 to TRBJ2-3; 9 bases agree with TRBD2. The CDR3 contains 15 residues. Germline V gene sequence: CDR1 LGHNA, CDR2 YNFKEQ. J lost 2 bases, V lost 1 base, and 1 base had no gene match.